This TCR beta chain was recorded in a study of shared T cell receptors in the human thymus. Sequenced by immunoSEQ multiplex PCR; TCRdb stores in-frame clones only, minus some. Of about 540,000 clones listed, 78% are singletons. With 2 bases clipped from V and 0 bases from J, the junction kept 9 bases outside the gene matches. The CDR3 is made up of 18 amino acids. CDR1 and CDR2 from the germline V gene are KGHSH and LQKENI. In this sample, this clone turned up a few times. These same records also appear under a second study, on human thymus T cells. That work contributes: Donor material was obtained from healthy Finnish infants undergoing corrective surgery for congenital heart defects. It was from resections taken during corrective heart surgery that the thymus tissue came. Among thymic and blood repertoires, usage of V and J genes appeared biased.

Input material: thymocytes. This clonotype originated in a boy under two years old with a congenital heart defect. The gene calls are TRBV18 and TRBJ2-1; 8 bases fit TRBD2. The CDR3 loop reads CASSPGQRERGSYNEQFF. The CDR3, as DNA: TGTGCCAGCTCACCAGGCCAGCGGGAGCGAGGCTCCTACAATGAGCAGTTCTTC.